This passage covers 25 T cell receptor beta chains from one sample sequenced in a study of cytotoxic CD8 clonotypes in ibrutinib-treated CLL. The table came from immunoSEQ multiplex PCR; TCRdb's copy has only in-frame clones and leaves some out. This sample has 250,000 to 350,000 clones, with approximately 76% found just once. The starting material was PBMCs, obtained at disease progression, from a patient treated with ibrutinib. The receptors originated from a human donor with chronic lymphocytic leukemia.

The chain couples TRBV29-1 to TRBJ2-2; D may be TRBD1 or TRBD2 (7 bases each). The CDR3 is made up of 12 amino acids. V lost 4 bases to trimming and J lost 6 bases, with 9 bases between them. CDR1 SQVTM and CDR2 ANQGSEA come from the germline V gene. Here the CDR3 DNA reads TGCAGCGTTGCAGGGGGGGCCGGGGAGCTGTTTTTT. Translating it yields CSVAGGAGELFF.

This clone was detected only a few times. An end of the junction differs from the germline gene, which may be a read error. The chain joins TRBV2 to TRBJ1-2; D is possibly TRBD1 (6 bases). The CDR3 loop spans 15 amino acids. Germline V gene data show CDR1 as SNHLY and CDR2 as FYNNEI. The CDR3 bases are TGTGCCAGCACTGAAGGTGGGGGCCCCGTTTGGGGCTACACCTTC. Protein: CASTEGGGPVWGYTF.

The chain couples TRBV5-1 to TRBJ2-1; 14 positions match TRBD2. Trimming cost V 0 bases and J 6 bases; bases outside gene matches: 11. Germline V gene sequence: CDR1 SGHRS, CDR2 YFSETQ. CDR3 length: 19 amino acids. The CDR3 sequence is CASSLAAGLAGEGLNEQFF. DNA of the CDR3: TGCGCCAGCAGCTTGGCCGCGGGACTAGCGGGAGAGGGGCTCAATGAGCAGTTCTTC.

V is TRBV5-1 and J is TRBJ2-5; 8 bases are shared with TRBD2. The junction had 6 bases not matched to a gene; V was cut back by 2 bases and J by 0 bases. Germline CDR1 reads SGHRS; CDR2 reads YFSETQ. The CDR3 runs 16 residues. DNA of the CDR3: TGCGCCAGCAGCTTTAAGAGCGGGGGCTACCAAGAGACCCAGTACTTC. Protein sequence: CASSFKSGGYQETQYF.

The V and J genes are TRBV27 and TRBJ1-4; D remains unclear. This CDR3 has 14 residues. The V gene's germline CDR1 is MNHEY and CDR2 SMNVEV (reference sequence). The germline V and J ends were trimmed by 1 base and 5 bases, with 8 bases remaining between them. The CDR3 region has the DNA TGTGCCAGCAGTTTATACCCCCTGAATGAAAAACTGTTTTTT. Translating it yields CASSLYPLNEKLFF.

This chain uses TRBV5-1 with TRBJ1-4, with TRBD1 identical over 8 bases. Germline lookup yields CDR1 SGHRS and CDR2 YFSETQ. V lost 0 bases, J lost 8 bases, and 3 bases stayed unmatched. The CDR3 is 14 amino acids. The DNA of the CDR3 is TGCGCCAGCAGCTTGGGACAGGGGCGGGAAAAACTGTTTTTT. Its translation: CASSLGQGREKLFF.

The genes are TRBV2 and TRBJ2-3; the match to TRBD2 covers 14 bases. With V trimmed by 6 bases and J by 4 bases, 3 bases remained unmatched. The germline gives CDR1 SNHLY, CDR2 FYNNEI. The CDR3 consists of 15 residues. The CDR3 reads CASRGTSGGSDTQYF. The CDR3 DNA is TGTGCCAGCAGGGGGACTAGCGGGGGCTCAGATACGCAGTATTTT. The full variable domain, with the rest looked up from reference TRBV2 and TRBJ2-3, is EPEVTQTPSHQVTQMGQEVILRCVPISNHLYFYWYRQILGQKVEFLVSFYNNEISEKSEIFDDQFSVERPDGSNFTLKIRSTKLEDSAMYFCASRGTSGGSDTQYFGPGTRLTVL.

The chain employs TRBV27 and TRBJ2-3; 8 bases match TRBD2. Germline CDR1 is MNHEY and CDR2 is SMNVEV (reference sequence). This CDR3 spans 17 amino acids. V dropped 4 bases and J dropped 0; count of bases not matched to a gene: 9. The CDR3 here is CASSYLGAGESTDTQYF. The DNA of the CDR3 is TGTGCCAGCAGTTACCTTGGAGCGGGAGAAAGCACAGATACGCAGTATTTT.

The chain joins TRBV4-2 to TRBJ2-3, with 8 bases that match TRBD2. Germline loops: CDR1 LGHNA, CDR2 YNFKEQ. There are 16 residues in the CDR3. V trimming: 0 bases; J trimming: 6 bases; junction bases outside the gene matches: 8. In DNA form, the CDR3 reads TGTGCCAGCAGCCAAGAAGTGGGCGGGGGGTCCGATACGCAGTATTTT. Translated: CASSQEVGGGSDTQYF.

V and J are TRBV5-1 and TRBJ2-3, with 8 bases aligning to TRBD1. The CDR3 has 19 amino acids. The trim removed 0 bases at V and 1 base at J, leaving 13 bases unmatched. The germline V gene encodes CDR1 SGHRS and CDR2 YFSETQ. CDR3 amino acids: CASSLDPPTGVIGTDTQYF. CDR3 nucleotide sequence: TGCGCCAGCAGCTTGGACCCTCCGACAGGGGTCATCGGCACAGATACGCAGTATTTT.

The V call is TRBV9, the J call TRBJ2-1; TRBD1 is a possible D gene (6 bases). The CDR3 runs 16 residues. Germline values: CDR1 SGDLS, CDR2 YYNGEE. V lost 0 bases, J lost 7 bases, and 17 bases lay in between. CDR3 protein: CASSVVGQGGQNEQFF. Written as DNA, the CDR3 is TGTGCCAGCAGCGTAGTAGGTCAAGGGGGTCAGAATGAGCAGTTCTTC.

The chain is built from TRBV5-4 and TRBJ2-5; perhaps TRBD2 as D (6 bases). Between the trimmed V and J ends, which lost 3 bases and 2 bases, there was a span of 11 bases. The CDR3 is 14 amino acids. Germline loops: CDR1 SGHNT, CDR2 YYREEE (reference sequence). This CDR3 is CASSYHRGQETQYF. The CDR3 bases are TGTGCCAGCAGCTACCATCGGGGGCAAGAGACCCAGTACTTC. The variable domain in full, with the rest retrieved from reference TRBV5-4 and TRBJ2-5, is ETGVTQSPTHLIKTRGQQVTLRCSSQSGHNTVSWYQQALGQGPQFIFQYYREEENGRGNFPPRFSGLQFPNYSSELNVNALELDDSALYLCASSYHRGQETQYFGPGTRLLVL.

The chain joins TRBV5-1 to TRBJ2-7; TRBD1 matches 10 bases. CDR3 length: 14 residues. J was trimmed by 4 bases and V by 5 bases; bases with no gene match: 6. Germline lookup yields CDR1 SGHRS and CDR2 YFSETQ. CDR3 loop: CASRKTGGGYEQYF. The DNA of the CDR3 is TGCGCCAGCAGGAAGACAGGGGGCGGGTACGAGCAGTACTTC.

The chain couples TRBV29-1 to TRBJ1-1, with unresolved D. CDR1 and CDR2 (germline): SQVTM, ANQGSEA. Trimming took 5 bases from V and 2 from J, leaving 3 bases between them. The CDR3 covers 10 residues. The CDR3 is CSVKNTEAFF. In DNA form, the CDR3 reads TGCAGCGTTAAAAACACTGAAGCTTTCTTT.

CDR3 residues: CAWSPLGTRFTRDEQFF. Here the CDR3 DNA reads TGTGCCTGGAGCCCGCTGGGGACTAGGTTTACTCGGGATGAGCAGTTCTTC. The chain joins TRBV30 to TRBJ2-1; 8 nucleotides align to TRBD2. The CDR3 is 17 residues long. Germline trimming cut 3 bases from V and 8 bases from J; bases unmatched to any gene: 18. The germline V gene encodes CDR1 GTSNPN and CDR2 SVGIG (reference sequence).

V usage is TRBV18 and J usage is TRBJ2-7; 10 bases align to TRBD2. Looked up from germline, CDR1 is KGHSH and CDR2 is LQKENI. J lost 4 bases, V lost 3 bases, and 3 bases had no gene match. CDR3 size: 14 residues. The CDR3 loop is CASSPGLAEYEQYF. CDR3 DNA sequence: TGTGCCAGCTCACCCGGACTAGCGGAATACGAGCAGTACTTC.

The chain uses TRBV6-5 and TRBJ2-7, with no clear D. The CDR3 extends over 15 amino acids. The ends were cut back, 1 base at V and 3 bases at J, with 13 bases in the middle. From germline, CDR1 is MNHEY and CDR2 SVGAGI. The CDR3: CASSYFQQTIYEQYF. Here the CDR3 DNA reads TGTGCCAGCAGTTACTTTCAACAGACGATCTACGAGCAGTACTTC.

This chain connects TRBV4-2 to TRBJ1-2; 7 bases map to TRBD1. Germline CDR1 and CDR2: LGHNA and YNFKEQ. The CDR3 is 16 residues long. The ends lost 1 base at V and 5 bases at J; junction bases unmatched: 10. Written as DNA, the CDR3 is TGTGCCAGCAGCCAAGGTGGACAGGCACCACGTTATGGCTACACCTTC. Residues: CASSQGGQAPRYGYTF.

In regard to this clone: Other nucleotide sequences in the sample specify the same CDR3. The chain joins TRBV19 to TRBJ2-1, with D unresolved. The CDR3 is 13 residues long. With 5 bases removed from V and 0 bases from J, the gap between germline ends came to 5 bases. In germline, CDR1 is LNHDA, CDR2 SQIVND (reference sequence). The CDR3 DNA reads TGTGCCAGTAGTTTACGCTCCTACAATGAGCAGTTCTTC. Its protein product is CASSLRSYNEQFF.

The chain joins TRBV13 to TRBJ2-7; weak D call: TRBD1 (6 bases). V dropped 1 base and J dropped 3 bases, with 19 bases sitting between them. The CDR3 consists of 17 residues. From germline, CDR1 is PRHDT and CDR2 FYEKMQ (reference sequence). DNA for the CDR3: TGTGCCAGCAGCTTAGACAGACAGGCCCTAGACGGCTACGAGCAGTACTTC. Its translation: CASSLDRQALDGYEQYF.

Notes on this clone: This same CDR3 is encoded by further DNA sequences in the sample. This sequence joins TRBV7-3 and TRBJ1-3, with 7 positions matching TRBD1. The CDR3 runs 15 residues. Germline CDR1 and CDR2: SGHTA and FQGTGA. Trimming at V came to 6 bases and at J to 0 bases, leaving 5 bases not matched to a gene. The CDR3 DNA is TGTGCCAGCAGTCTTGGGACAGACTCTGGAAACACCATATATTTT. This gives the protein CASSLGTDSGNTIYF.

The rearrangement links TRBV2 to TRBJ1-2; D not certain. Germline CDR1 and CDR2: SNHLY and FYNNEI. Trimming stripped 1 base from V and 1 base from J, with 1 base between. There are 12 residues in the CDR3. CDR3 protein: CASSEDNYGYTF. The CDR3, as DNA: TGTGCCAGCAGTGAAGATAACTATGGCTACACCTTC.

The chain combines TRBV11-3 with TRBJ2-3, with unresolved D. Per germline, CDR1 SGHNT and CDR2 YENEEA. V was trimmed by 3 bases and J by 6 bases, leaving 10 bases between them. CDR3 length equals 13 residues. The CDR3 here is CASSFAWMDTQYF. For the CDR3, the DNA is TGTGCCAGCAGCTTCGCGTGGATGGATACGCAGTATTTT.

The rearrangement joins TRBV27 to TRBJ1-2; no firm D call. The germline V gene has CDR1 MNHEY and CDR2 SMNVEV (reference sequence). Between the trimmed V and J ends, which lost 5 bases and 4 bases, there was a span of 11 bases. The CDR3 is 13 amino acids. CDR3 DNA: TGTGCCAGCAGTCTCCGACCCCCCTATGGCTACACCTTC. It translates to CASSLRPPYGYTF.

The rearrangement links TRBV18 to TRBJ1-2; D remains ambiguous. The CDR3 is made up of 14 amino acids. Deletions cut 2 bases from V and 8 bases from J, with 15 bases between. The germline V gene encodes CDR1 KGHSH and CDR2 LQKENI. CDR3 nucleotides: TGTGCCAGCTCACCAATTTCCAACAGATACGGCTACACCTTC. As protein: CASSPISNRYGYTF.